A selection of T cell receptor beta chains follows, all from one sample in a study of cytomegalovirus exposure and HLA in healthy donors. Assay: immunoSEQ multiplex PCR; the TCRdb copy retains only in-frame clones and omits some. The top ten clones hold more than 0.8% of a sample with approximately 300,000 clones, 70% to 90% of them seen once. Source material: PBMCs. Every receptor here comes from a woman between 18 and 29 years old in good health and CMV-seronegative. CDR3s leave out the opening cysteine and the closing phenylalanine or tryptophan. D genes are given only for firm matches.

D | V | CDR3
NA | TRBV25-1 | ASSEYGGEETQY
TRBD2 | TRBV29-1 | SVDKRESYNEQF
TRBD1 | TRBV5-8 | ASSSTQGNNYGYT
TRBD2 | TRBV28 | ASSLRGLAGRNEQF
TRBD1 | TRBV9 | ASSPGTGGGQPQH
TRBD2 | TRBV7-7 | ASSLAGLQETQY
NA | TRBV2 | ASSERTVVRNEQY
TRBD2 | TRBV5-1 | ASSLPGLAGVRETQY
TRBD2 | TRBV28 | ASGPLAGLSTDTQY
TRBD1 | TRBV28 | ASSFPGQGRETQY
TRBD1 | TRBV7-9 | ASSLQGAGEAF
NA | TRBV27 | ASSWSGSQPQH
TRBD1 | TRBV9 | ASSVGSTGGASRYGYT
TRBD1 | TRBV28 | ASREGGQGNPEQY
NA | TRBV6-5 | ASTIHTEGYT
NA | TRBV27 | ASSSLAGNQPQH
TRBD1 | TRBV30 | ALRDRTRSGANVLT
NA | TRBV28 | ASTPGFWLETQY
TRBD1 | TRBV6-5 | ASSLDTGGYEQY
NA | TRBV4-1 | ASSQDRPDGYT
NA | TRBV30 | AWSVDRGPRSGNTIY
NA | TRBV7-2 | ASSSPAEETQY
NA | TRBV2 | ASSEESGTEAF
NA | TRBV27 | ASSGRETQY
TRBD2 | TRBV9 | ASSVEPGTSGIGEQF
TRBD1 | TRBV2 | ASILTRQGAYGYT
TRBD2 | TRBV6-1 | ASKPTSEGEQF
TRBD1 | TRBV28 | ASSPTGRYGYT
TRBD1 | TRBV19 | ASSEQGALRETQY
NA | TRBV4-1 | ASSTQGDTEAF
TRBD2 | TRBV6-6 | ASSKTSGRASEQF
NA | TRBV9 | ASSQGTKTTQETQY
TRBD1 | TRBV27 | ASSLTGVNQPQH
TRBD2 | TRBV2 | ASSEAPIWREVQEQF
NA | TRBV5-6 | ASSLAIQETQY
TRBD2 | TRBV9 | ASSVVGGLANTDTQY
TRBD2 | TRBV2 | ASRRGLADFQY
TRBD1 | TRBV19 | ASSLGAGGYEQY
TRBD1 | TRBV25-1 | ASSAGQGANTGELF
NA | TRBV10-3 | AISEMRVAYGYT
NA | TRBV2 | ASSEGPGEDYGYT
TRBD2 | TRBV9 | ASSLAGVVDTQY
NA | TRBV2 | ASDQTLTVPYEQY
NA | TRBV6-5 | ASSVGVGRNEQF
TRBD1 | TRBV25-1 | ASSEPIGTAKRSAQY
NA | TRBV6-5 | ASSRGFGAEAF
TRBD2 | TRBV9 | ASSAGGGAEQY
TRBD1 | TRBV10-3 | AISGARTGGETQY
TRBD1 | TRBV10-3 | AIMRDRGPTEAF
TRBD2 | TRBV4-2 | ASNQPGLAGFGELF
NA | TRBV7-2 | ASSRGGSGGIYEQY
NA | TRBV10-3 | AISPGKGTEAF